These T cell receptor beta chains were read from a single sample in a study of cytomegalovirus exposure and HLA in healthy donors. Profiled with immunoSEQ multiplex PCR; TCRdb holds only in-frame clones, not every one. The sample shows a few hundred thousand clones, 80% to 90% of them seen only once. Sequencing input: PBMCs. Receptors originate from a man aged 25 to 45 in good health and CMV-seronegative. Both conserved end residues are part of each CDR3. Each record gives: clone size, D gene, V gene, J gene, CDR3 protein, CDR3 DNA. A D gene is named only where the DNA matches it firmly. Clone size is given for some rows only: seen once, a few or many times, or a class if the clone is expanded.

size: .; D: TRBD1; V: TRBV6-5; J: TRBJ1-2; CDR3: CASSWTGGEGYTF; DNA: TGTGCCAGCAGCTGGACAGGGGGCGAGGGCTACACCTTC
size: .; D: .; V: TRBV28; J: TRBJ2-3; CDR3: CASRGISTDTQYF; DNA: TGTGCCAGCCGGGGGATTAGCACAGATACGCAGTATTTT
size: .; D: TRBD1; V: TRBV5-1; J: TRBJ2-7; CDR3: CASSETGSSYEQYF; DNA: TGCGCCAGCAGCGAGACAGGGAGTTCCTACGAGCAGTACTTC
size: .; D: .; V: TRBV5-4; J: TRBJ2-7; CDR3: CASSLVSSYEQYF; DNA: TGTGCCAGCAGCTTGGTCTCCTCCTACGAGCAGTACTTC
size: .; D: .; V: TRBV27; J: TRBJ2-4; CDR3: CASGIMGANIQYF; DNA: TGTGCCAGCGGGATTATGGGGGCAAACATTCAGTACTTC
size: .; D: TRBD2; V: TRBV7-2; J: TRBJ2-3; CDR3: CASSSSGGATDTQYF; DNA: TGTGCCAGCAGCTCGAGCGGGGGGGCCACAGATACGCAGTATTTT
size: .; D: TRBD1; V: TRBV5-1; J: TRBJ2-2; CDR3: CASSPHRGVAGELFF; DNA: TGCGCCAGCAGCCCCCACAGGGGGGTCGCCGGGGAGCTGTTTTTT
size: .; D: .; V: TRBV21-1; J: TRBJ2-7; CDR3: CASTGTPQTSSYEQYF; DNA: TGTGCCAGCACGGGGACACCCCAAACGAGCTCCTACGAGCAGTACTTC
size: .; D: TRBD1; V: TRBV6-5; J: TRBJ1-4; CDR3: CATGTGNEKLFF; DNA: TGTGCCACGGGGACAGGGAATGAAAAACTGTTTTTT
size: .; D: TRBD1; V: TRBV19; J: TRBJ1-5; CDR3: CASSNRQGGERPQHF; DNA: TGTGCCAGTAGTAACCGACAGGGGGGCGAAAGGCCCCAGCATTTT
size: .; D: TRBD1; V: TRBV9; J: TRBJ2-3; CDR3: CASSFRTGGEGTDTQYF; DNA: TGTGCCAGCAGCTTTCGGACAGGGGGCGAGGGCACAGATACGCAGTATTTT
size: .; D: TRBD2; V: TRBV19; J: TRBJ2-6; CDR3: CASSIASGGAGSGASVLTF; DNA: TGTGCCAGTAGTATAGCTAGCGGGGGGGCGGGCTCTGGGGCCAGCGTCCTGACTTTC
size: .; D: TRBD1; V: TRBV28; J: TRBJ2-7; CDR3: CASSRQGGWFEQYF; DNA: TGTGCCAGCAGTCGACAGGGGGGATGGTTCGAGCAGTACTTC
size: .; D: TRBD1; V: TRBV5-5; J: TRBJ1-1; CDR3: CASSLGPGTGFEAFF; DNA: TGTGCCAGCAGCTTAGGGCCCGGGACAGGGTTTGAAGCTTTCTTT
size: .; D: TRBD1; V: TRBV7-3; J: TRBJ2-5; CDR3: CASSQAAGGTQYF; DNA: TGTGCCAGCAGCCAAGCGGCAGGGGGGACCCAGTACTTC
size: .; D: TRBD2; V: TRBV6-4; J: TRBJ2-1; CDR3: CASSENSGGFGNEQFF; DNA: TGTGCCAGCAGTGAAAATAGCGGGGGGTTTGGGAATGAGCAGTTCTTC
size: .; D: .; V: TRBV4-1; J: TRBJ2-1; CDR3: CASSQDGIAFF; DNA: TGCGCCAGCAGCCAAGACGGAATAGCGTTCTTC
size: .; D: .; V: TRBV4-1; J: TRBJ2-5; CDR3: CASSQEGGRGRPGETQYF; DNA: TGCGCCAGCAGCCAAGAAGGGGGAAGAGGCCGCCCAGGGGAGACCCAGTACTTC
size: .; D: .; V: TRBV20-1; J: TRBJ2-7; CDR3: CSASHRAQQYF; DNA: TGCAGTGCTAGCCACAGGGCCCAGCAGTACTTC
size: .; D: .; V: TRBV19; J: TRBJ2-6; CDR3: CASSNNSVLTF; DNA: TGTGCCAGTAGTAATAACAGCGTCCTGACTTTC
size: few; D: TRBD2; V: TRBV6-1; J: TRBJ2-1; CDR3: CASSERPSGGARRYNEQFF; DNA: TGTGCCAGCAGTGAACGTCCTAGCGGGGGCGCACGGAGGTACAATGAGCAGTTCTTC
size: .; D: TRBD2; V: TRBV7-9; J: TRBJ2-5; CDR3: CASSLGGGGQETQYF; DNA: TGTGCCAGCAGCTTAGGAGGCGGGGGGCAAGAGACCCAGTACTTC
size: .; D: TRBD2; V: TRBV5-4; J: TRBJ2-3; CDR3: CASSLAGGQGTDTQYF; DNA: TGTGCCAGCAGCCTAGCGGGGGGACAAGGCACAGATACGCAGTATTTT
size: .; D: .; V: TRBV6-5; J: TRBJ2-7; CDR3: CASRTSSYEQYF; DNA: TGTGCCAGCAGGACAAGTTCCTACGAGCAGTACTTC
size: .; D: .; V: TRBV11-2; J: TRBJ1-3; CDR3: CASSLGAGSNTIYF; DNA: TGTGCCAGCAGCCTAGGGGCGGGGAGTAACACCATATATTTT
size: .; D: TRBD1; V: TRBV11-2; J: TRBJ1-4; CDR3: CASRSKPGGPNEKLFF; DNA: TGTGCCAGCAGGAGCAAACCAGGGGGGCCTAATGAAAAACTGTTTTTT
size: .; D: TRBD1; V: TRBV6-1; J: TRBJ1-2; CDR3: CASSEVGGGYGYTF; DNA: TGTGCCAGCAGTGAAGTAGGGGGCGGCTATGGCTACACCTTC
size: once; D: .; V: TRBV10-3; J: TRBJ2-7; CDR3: CAISRTVKDITYEQYF; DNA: TGTGCCATCAGTAGGACAGTAAAGGATATAACCTACGAGCAGTACTTC
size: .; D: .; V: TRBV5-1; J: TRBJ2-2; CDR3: CASSSTTGPVTGELFF; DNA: TGCGCCAGCAGCTCAACAACGGGTCCTGTCACCGGGGAGCTGTTTTTT
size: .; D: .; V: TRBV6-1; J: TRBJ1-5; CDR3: CATLVGGKGQPQHF; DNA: TGTGCCACCCTGGTAGGGGGTAAGGGGCAGCCCCAGCATTTT
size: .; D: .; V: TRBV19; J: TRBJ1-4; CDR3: CATQRRVREKLFF; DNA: TGTGCCACCCAAAGGAGGGTGCGAGAAAAACTGTTTTTT
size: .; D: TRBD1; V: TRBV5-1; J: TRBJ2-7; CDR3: CASSRGQGSAEQYF; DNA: TGCGCCAGCAGTCGGGGACAGGGGTCGGCCGAGCAGTACTTC
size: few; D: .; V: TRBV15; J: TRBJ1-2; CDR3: CATSREGQSIYGYTF; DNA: TGTGCCACCAGCAGAGAAGGACAGTCGATCTATGGCTACACCTTC
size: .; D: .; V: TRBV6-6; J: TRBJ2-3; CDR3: CASRVFQGTDTQYF; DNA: TGTGCCAGCAGGGTTTTCCAGGGGACAGATACGCAGTATTTT
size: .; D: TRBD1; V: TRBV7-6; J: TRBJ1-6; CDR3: CASSPLTGWRNSPLHF; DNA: TGTGCCAGCAGCCCGTTGACAGGGTGGCGTAATTCACCCCTCCACTTT
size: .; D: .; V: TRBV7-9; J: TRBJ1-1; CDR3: CASSSRLTGNTEAFF; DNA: TGTGCCAGCAGCTCCCGTTTAACAGGGAACACTGAAGCTTTCTTT
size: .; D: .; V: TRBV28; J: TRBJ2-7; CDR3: CASSFWGVMPYEQYF; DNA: TGTGCCAGCAGTTTTTGGGGGGTCATGCCCTACGAGCAGTACTTC
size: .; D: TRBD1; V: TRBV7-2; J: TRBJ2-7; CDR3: CASSPGTGTYEQYF; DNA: TGTGCCAGCAGCCCGGGGACAGGCACCTACGAGCAGTACTTC
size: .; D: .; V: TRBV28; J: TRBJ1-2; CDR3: CASSFLPGNGYTF; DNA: TGTGCCAGCAGTTTCCTTCCCGGGAATGGCTACACCTTC
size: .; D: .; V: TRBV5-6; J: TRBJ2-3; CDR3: CASSLTPSTDTQYF; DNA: TGTGCCAGCAGCTTGACACCGAGCACAGATACGCAGTATTTT
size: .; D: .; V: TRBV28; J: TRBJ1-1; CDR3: CASRLGGGGPIEAFF; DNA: TGTGCCAGCAGGCTGGGGGGGGGAGGGCCGATTGAAGCTTTCTTT
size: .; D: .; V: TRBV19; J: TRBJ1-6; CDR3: CASTSYNSPLHF; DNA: TGTGCCAGTACGTCCTATAATTCACCCCTCCACTTT
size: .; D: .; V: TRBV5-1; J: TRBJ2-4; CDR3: CASSLASQKNIQYF; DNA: TGCGCCAGCAGCTTGGCCTCGCAGAAAAACATTCAGTACTTC
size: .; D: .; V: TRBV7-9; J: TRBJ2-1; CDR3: CASSSDSSRDYNEQFF; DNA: TGTGCCAGCAGCTCGGACTCCTCCCGGGACTACAATGAGCAGTTCTTC